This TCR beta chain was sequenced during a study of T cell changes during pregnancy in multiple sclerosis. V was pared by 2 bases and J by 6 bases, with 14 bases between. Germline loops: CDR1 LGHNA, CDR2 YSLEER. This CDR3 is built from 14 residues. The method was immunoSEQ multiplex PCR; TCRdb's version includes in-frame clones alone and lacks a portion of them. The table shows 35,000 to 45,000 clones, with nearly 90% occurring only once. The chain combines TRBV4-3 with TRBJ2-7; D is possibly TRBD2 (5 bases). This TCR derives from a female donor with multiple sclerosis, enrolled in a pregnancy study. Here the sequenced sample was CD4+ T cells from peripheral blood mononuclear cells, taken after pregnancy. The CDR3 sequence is CASSQSTISGEQYF. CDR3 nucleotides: TGCGCCAGCAGCCAAAGCACTATAAGCGGCGAGCAGTACTTC.